Presented here are 14 T cell receptor beta chains from one specimen sequenced in a study of shared clonotypes between healthy human individuals. Profiled with immunoSEQ multiplex PCR; TCRdb holds only in-frame clones, not every one. This table has about 1 million clones, under 80% appearing once. Sequencing input: memory CD4+ T cells sorted from blood. Subset noted: CD45RA-negative fraction. The receptors originated from a man aged 18 to 30 in good health.

V gene TRBV25-1 combines with J gene TRBJ2-6, with D maybe TRBD2 (5 bases). Trimming removed 6 bases at V and 4 bases at J, with 10 bases between. The CDR3 is made up of 14 amino acids. Per germline, CDR1 MGHDK and CDR2 SYGVNS. CDR3 coding DNA: TGTGCCAGCAGAGACCCGGGGGGGGCCAACGTCCTGACTTTC. It is translated as CASRDPGGANVLTF.

This chain links TRBV7-8 with TRBJ1-1, with a weak D call TRBD1 (5 bases). CDR3 length: 15 residues. V was pared by 1 base and J by 1 base, with 10 bases between. CDR1 and CDR2 (germline): SGHVS, FQNEAQ. CDR3: CASSLGRGTNTEAFF. CDR3 coding DNA: TGTGCCAGCAGCTTAGGCCGGGGGACGAACACTGAAGCTTTCTTT.

This rearrangement joins TRBV15 to TRBJ1-4; D is unclear. V lost 0 bases and J 4 bases, leaving 9 bases between the germline ends. The CDR3 consists of 15 residues. Germline V gives CDR1 LNHNV, CDR2 YYDKDF (reference sequence). The CDR3 here is CATSREASYNEKLFF. For the CDR3, the DNA is TGTGCCACCAGCAGAGAGGCCAGTTATAATGAAAAACTGTTTTTT.

The J gene is TRBJ1-3, the V gene TRBV19; unclear D gene. V lost 6 bases to trimming and J lost 3 bases, with 9 bases between them. The CDR3 covers 13 residues. Germline V gives CDR1 LNHDA, CDR2 SQIVND (reference sequence). The chain's CDR3 is CASRGLDGNTIYF. In DNA form, the CDR3 reads TGTGCCAGTAGGGGCCTTGATGGAAACACCATATATTTT.

This chain uses TRBV4-2 with TRBJ2-1; 8 positions agree with TRBD2. This CDR3 has 16 residues. V shed 3 bases, J shed 1 base, and the junction held 5 bases outside the gene matches. Germline lookup yields CDR1 LGHNA and CDR2 YNFKEQ. The CDR3 bases are TGTGCCAGCAGCCAGCTAGCGGGTTTTTCCTACAATGAGCAGTTCTTC. It codes for CASSQLAGFSYNEQFF.

V usage is TRBV19 and J usage is TRBJ2-7; D uncertain. Germline CDR1 LNHDA, CDR2 SQIVND (reference sequence). The CDR3 sequence is 11 residues long. Trimming stripped 7 bases from V and 2 bases from J, with 6 bases between. The CDR3 DNA reads as TGTGCCAGTATGGGTCCCTACGAGCAGTACTTC. Encoded protein: CASMGPYEQYF. The full variable domain, rest sourced from reference TRBV19 and TRBJ2-7, is DGGITQSPKYLFRKEGQNVTLSCEQNLNHDAMYWYRQDPGQGLRLIYYSQIVNDFQKGDIAEGYSVSREKKESFPLTVTSAQKNPTAFYLCASMGPYEQYFGPGTRLTVT.

With respect to this clone: Other DNA sequences in this sample translate to the same CDR3. The chain has TRBV30 and TRBJ2-3; 11 bases align to TRBD2. The junction had 3 bases not matched to a gene; V was cut back by 3 bases and J by 4 bases. Germline CDR1 is GTSNPN and CDR2 is SVGIG (reference sequence). The CDR3 totals 14 residues. DNA for the CDR3: TGTGCCTGGAGGCTAGCGGGGGGCCCAGATACGCAGTATTTT. As protein: CAWRLAGGPDTQYF.

V gene TRBV6-6 combines with J gene TRBJ2-7, with D perhaps TRBD1 (6 bases). This CDR3 spans 12 amino acids. The germline V and J ends were trimmed by 6 bases and 3 bases, with 9 bases remaining between them. Germline V lookup: CDR1 MNHNY, CDR2 SVGAGI (reference sequence). The CDR3: CASRQQGYEQYF. The CDR3 DNA is TGTGCCAGCAGACAACAGGGCTACGAGCAGTACTTC.

The CDR3 DNA sequence: TGTGCCAGCAGCTCACATGCTGGTGGCGAGCAGTACTTC. Protein sequence: CASSSHAGGEQYF. The chain has TRBV27 and TRBJ2-7; D gene ambiguous. Germline CDR1 and CDR2: MNHEY and SMNVEV (reference sequence). Trimming pared 6 bases from V and 6 bases from J, leaving 15 bases between. CDR3 length: 13 residues.

This sequence joins TRBV2 and TRBJ2-1, with D maybe TRBD1 (5 bases). Trimming took 4 bases from V and 4 from J, leaving 8 bases between them. Germline lookup yields CDR1 SNHLY and CDR2 FYNNEI. This CDR3 contains 13 residues. In DNA form, the CDR3 reads TGTGCCAGCAGTGCGGCAGGGTACAATGAGCAGTTCTTC. Its protein is CASSAAGYNEQFF.

The V gene is TRBV5-4, the J gene TRBJ1-2, with 7 bases that match TRBD1. Trimming removed 0 bases from V and 7 bases from J; junction bases left unmatched: 3. Germline values: CDR1 SGHNT, CDR2 YYREEE (reference sequence). The CDR3 is 13 amino acids. The DNA of the CDR3 is TGTGCCAGCAGCTTGGATCGGACAGGTGGCTACACCTTC. It encodes CASSLDRTGGYTF.

The V gene is TRBV4-1, the J gene TRBJ1-1; no definite D call. Germline CDR1 and CDR2: MGHRA and YSYEKL. The V end was cut by 1 base, the J end by 8 bases, with 17 bases between. This CDR3 has 15 residues. CDR3 nucleotide sequence: TGCGCCAGCAGCCAAGGGGAGCGTGAGCCCGGGGAAGCTTTCTTT. Its protein product is CASSQGEREPGEAFF.

Of note for this clone: Given a far larger clone just one base away, this is likely a sequencing read error. The V and J genes are TRBV30 and TRBJ1-2; possible D gene TRBD1, 6 bases. Germline loops: CDR1 GTSNPN, CDR2 SVGIG (reference sequence). The CDR3 covers 14 residues. The DNA for the CDR3 is TGTGCCTGGAGATACCTTGGACAGCCGGGCGGCTGCACCTTC. It yields the protein CAWRYLGQPGGCTF.

Comment on this clone: Other nucleotide sequences in the sample specify the same CDR3. The chain has TRBV7-2 and TRBJ2-2, with D possibly being TRBD1 or TRBD2 (5 bases each). Germline loops: CDR1 SGHTA, CDR2 FQGNSA. V was clipped by 0 bases and J by 6 bases, with 5 bases between them. The CDR3 runs 13 residues. The CDR3 region is CASSLAGPGELFF. The CDR3 bases are TGTGCCAGCAGCTTAGCGGGACCCGGGGAGCTGTTTTTT.